A single sample is the source of the 21 T cell receptor beta chains below, sequenced in a study of T-cell memory formation after mild COVID-19. Via MiXCR, TCRdb re-called the 5' RACE reads, giving one row per CDR3 protein. In the table there are approximately 500,000 distinct CDR3 sequences, more than 20% of which are singletons. The sequenced sample consisted of PBMCs or a T cell subset sorted from them (not recorded which). The origin of the receptors is an adult woman who had mild COVID-19 (a few samples of this study predate the infection). Cell type and time point are not known.

Of note for this clonotype: One end of the junction varies from germline; a read error may be responsible. CDR3 nucleotides: TGTGCCACCAGCGATTCTCTGGCGGGGGGGTTCTACAATGAGCAGTTCTTC. It encodes CATSDSLAGGFYNEQFF. The chain has TRBV24-1 and TRBJ2-1, with 9 nucleotides matching TRBD2. The CDR3 is made up of 17 amino acids. The V gene's germline CDR1 is KGHDR and CDR2 SFDVKD.

A few counts support this clonotype. The genes are TRBV12-3 or TRBV12-4 and TRBJ1-5; TRBD1 matches 7 bases. The length of the CDR3 is 13 residues. Trimming cost V 6 bases and J 1 base; bases outside gene matches: 0. CDR3 nucleotide sequence: TGTGCCAGCAGACAGGGGAGCAATCAGCCCCAGCATTTT. It yields the protein CASRQGSNQPQHF.

The rearrangement uses TRBV29-1 and TRBJ2-5; 8 bases are a match to TRBD1. CDR3 size: 13 residues. Unmatched junction bases numbered 3, after V lost 5 bases and J lost 1 base. Germline CDR1 SQVTM, CDR2 ANQGSEA. CDR3: CSVLGTGQETQYF. In DNA, the CDR3 is TGCAGCGTTCTGGGGACAGGCCAAGAGACCCAGTACTTC.

This clonotype was detected a few times. The CDR3 is CASRFWQGALGNEQFF. In nucleotides, the CDR3 is TGTGCCTCAAGGTTTTGGCAGGGGGCTCTAGGGAATGAGCAGTTCTTC. This chain joins TRBV2 and TRBJ2-1; the match to TRBD1 covers 8 bases. The CDR3 has 16 amino acids. With V trimmed by 11 bases and J by 7 bases, 19 bases remained unmatched. Per germline, CDR1 SNHLY and CDR2 FYNNEI.

This rearrangement joins TRBV5-1 to TRBJ1-1; possible D gene TRBD1, 5 bases. V lost 0 bases to trimming and J lost 4 bases, with 13 bases between them. The CDR3 is 15 residues long. Germline CDR1 reads SGHRS; CDR2 reads YFSETQ. The CDR3 coding sequence is TGCGCCAGCAGCTTGGTCACGGGGGAAGGCACTGAAGCTTTCTTT. This translates into CASSLVTGEGTEAFF.

The chain links TRBV5-6 to TRBJ1-2, with a tentative D call TRBD1 (5 bases). The CDR3 runs to 15 residues. The V end lost 2 bases, the J end lost 2 bases, and 13 bases lay between the germline ends. Germline-derived CDR1 and CDR2 are SGHDT and YYEEEE. The CDR3 sequence: CASSFEDRYNYGYTF. As DNA, the CDR3 is TGTGCCAGCAGCTTTGAAGACAGATACAACTATGGCTACACCTTC.

This clonotype was seen only a few times. The rearrangement links TRBV2 to TRBJ2-7; 10 bases agree with TRBD2. The CDR3 loop spans 13 amino acids. The J segment lost 2 bases and the V segment lost 8 bases, leaving 3 bases of the junction unmatched. The germline CDR1 and CDR2 sequences are SNHLY and FYNNEI. In DNA, the CDR3 is TGTGCCAGCGCTAGCGGGGGACCCTACGAGCAGTACTTC. Its protein product is CASASGGPYEQYF.

The V gene is TRBV12-3 or TRBV12-4, the J gene TRBJ2-1; 9 nucleotides align to TRBD2. The trim removed 8 bases at V and 4 bases at J, leaving 6 bases unmatched. This CDR3 region has 14 residues. CDR3 loop: CASAGLASYNEQFF. The CDR3 region has the DNA TGTGCCAGCGCCGGACTAGCGTCTTACAATGAGCAGTTCTTC.

This clonotype was observed a handful of times. The CDR3: CSARVAGSYNSPLHF. CDR3 sequence (DNA): TGCAGTGCTAGAGTGGCAGGGTCCTATAATTCACCCCTCCACTTT. V usage is TRBV20-1 and J usage is TRBJ1-6, with D possibly TRBD1 on 5 matching bases. The length of the CDR3 is 15 residues. V was clipped by 1 base and J by 1 base, with 8 bases between them. The germline gives CDR1 DFQATT, CDR2 SNEGSKA (reference sequence).

This clonotype appeared a few times. The gene calls are TRBV9 and TRBJ1-1, with 7 bases lining up with TRBD1. V was clipped by 3 bases and J by 0 bases; unmatched bases: 5. The CDR3 runs to 15 residues. Germline CDR1 SGDLS, CDR2 YYNGEE. The CDR3 coding sequence is TGTGCCAGCAGCGGACAGGGAGGGTTGAACACTGAAGCTTTCTTT. This encodes CASSGQGGLNTEAFF.

The chain employs TRBV7-8 and TRBJ1-2, with TRBD1 matching over 7 bases. The CDR3 length is 15 residues. The germline gives CDR1 SGHVS, CDR2 FQNEAQ. V lost 4 bases to trimming and J lost 4 bases; unmatched junction nucleotides: 9. CDR3 sequence: CASSSVDRVFYGYTF. The CDR3 DNA reads as TGTGCCAGCAGCTCGGTTGACAGGGTTTTCTATGGCTACACCTTC.

This clonotype was counted a few times. This chain joins TRBV5-1 and TRBJ2-7; 9 bases align to TRBD2. This CDR3 has 15 amino acids. The germline CDR1 and CDR2 sequences are SGHRS and YFSETQ. V lost 0 bases, J lost 4 bases, and 5 bases stayed unmatched. In DNA form, the CDR3 reads TGCGCCAGCAGCTTGGAAGCGGGGGGTCGGTACGAGCAGTACTTC. This sequence encodes CASSLEAGGRYEQYF.

The chain links TRBV7-9 to TRBJ2-5, with TRBD2 matching 7 bases. The CDR3 totals 15 residues. CDR1 is SEHNR, CDR2 FQNEAQ, per germline (reference sequence). V lost 1 base to trimming and J lost 0 bases; unmatched junction nucleotides: 2. The CDR3 protein is CASSLVGGNQETQYF. CDR3 nucleotide sequence: TGTGCCAGCAGCTTAGTGGGGGGGAACCAAGAGACCCAGTACTTC.

This chain uses TRBV6-2 or TRBV6-3 with TRBJ2-7; 14 bases agree with TRBD2. V shed 11 bases, J shed 3 bases, and the junction held 6 bases outside the gene matches. Germline V gene sequence: CDR1 MNHEY, CDR2 SVGEGT. This CDR3 spans 14 amino acids. CDR3: CAALGTSGSYEQYF. CDR3 sequence (DNA): TGTGCCGCACTCGGGACTAGCGGGAGCTACGAGCAGTACTTC.

This chain links TRBV6-5 with TRBJ2-1, with 7 bases that match TRBD1. This CDR3 comprises 13 residues. J gave up 5 bases and V 2 bases, and 0 bases lay outside the gene matches. Germline CDR1 and CDR2: MNHEY and SVGAGI. The CDR3 coding sequence is TGTGCCAGCAGTTACGGGACAGACAATGAGCAGTTCTTC. This sequence encodes CASSYGTDNEQFF.

The rearrangement links TRBV7-2 to TRBJ2-5, with TRBD1 matching over 7 bases. The V gene's germline CDR1 is SGHTA and CDR2 FQGNSA. Trimming at V came to 5 bases and at J to 1 base, leaving 7 bases not matched to a gene. The CDR3 is made up of 15 amino acids. CDR3 in DNA: TGTGCCAGCAGCACAAAGGGACAGTCCCAAGAGACCCAGTACTTC. This gives the protein CASSTKGQSQETQYF.

This clonotype was detected a few times. The rearrangement uses TRBV12-3 or TRBV12-4 and TRBJ2-7; the D gene is possibly TRBD2 (6 bases). This CDR3 has 13 residues. V was clipped by 6 bases and J by 3 bases, with 12 bases between them. The chain's CDR3 is CASSPMGGYEQYF. CDR3 nucleotide sequence: TGTGCCAGCAGCCCTATGGGGGGCTACGAGCAGTACTTC.

The gene calls are TRBV5-6 and TRBJ2-1; tentatively, D is TRBD2 (6 bases). Germline CDR1 is SGHDT and CDR2 is YYEEEE. The V end lost 5 bases, the J end lost 2 bases, and 14 bases lay between the germline ends. This CDR3 region has 15 residues. The CDR3, as DNA: TGTGCCAGCAGGGCCCGGGGACTCCCCTACAATGAGCAGTTCTTC. Its protein is CASRARGLPYNEQFF.

The genes are TRBV12-3 or TRBV12-4 and TRBJ2-3; D is possibly TRBD2 (6 bases). V lost 5 bases to trimming and J lost 0 bases, with 15 bases between them. The length of the CDR3 is 16 residues. CDR3 residues: CASSIRLGSSTDTQYF. CDR3 bases: TGTGCCAGCAGTATAAGACTAGGCAGCAGCACAGATACGCAGTATTTT.

This chain's CDR3 is CATSESLAGVYEQYF. CDR3 DNA sequence: TGTGCCACCAGTGAGAGTCTTGCGGGGGTCTACGAGCAGTACTTC. The chain couples TRBV24-1 to TRBJ2-7; 7 bases line up with TRBD2. The germline V gene has CDR1 KGHDR and CDR2 SFDVKD. This CDR3 is built from 15 residues. Trimming took 4 bases from V and 3 from J; bases not matched to a gene: 8.

This clonotype was seen more than once but under ten times. This chain uses TRBV19 with TRBJ2-1; 9 bases line up with TRBD2. V was clipped by 3 bases and J by 4 bases; unmatched bases: 4. CDR3 length equals 15 residues. The germline CDR1 and CDR2 sequences are LNHDA and SQIVND (reference sequence). CDR3 sequence: CASSILAGEYNEQFF. CDR3 bases: TGTGCCAGTAGTATCTTAGCGGGAGAATACAATGAGCAGTTCTTC.